What follows are 11 T cell receptor beta chains derived from one specimen sequenced in a study of blood T cell repertoires in COVID-19 (TCRdb year 2020). The library came from the immunoSEQ multiplex PCR assay. What TCRdb holds here is the immuneACCESS table cut down to in-frame rearrangements. Part of the clones is not present; checked against another copy, under half of the missing clones reflect an unresolved V gene, and the others are unexplained. This sample comprises under 300,000 clones, approximately 84% of them detected only once. The top ten constitute over 1.1% of the sample. Sequencing input: peripheral blood. These TCRs come from a human donor with COVID-19, enrolled during active disease. The donor label of this sample is uncertain.

The rearrangement uses TRBV9 and TRBJ2-2, with 7 bases fitting TRBD2. This CDR3 region has 17 residues. V lost 3 bases, J lost 1 base, and 9 bases stayed unmatched. Germline V gives CDR1 SGDLS, CDR2 YYNGEE. The CDR3 bases are TGTGCCAGCAGCGCTCTAGCGGAGGGGATGAACACCGGGGAGCTGTTTTTT. Protein: CASSALAEGMNTGELFF.

V usage is TRBV20-1 and J usage is TRBJ2-7, with D perhaps TRBD2 (5 bases). The CDR3 runs 14 residues. Germline V gene lookup returns CDR1 DFQATT and CDR2 SNEGSKA (reference sequence). V was pared by 3 bases and J by 5 bases, with 17 bases between. The CDR3 DNA is TGCAGTGCTAGTCTGGACTCAGCCCTAGACGAGCAGTACTTC. Amino acids: CSASLDSALDEQYF.

This clone was recorded once. Additional DNA sequences in this sample encode the identical CDR3. The chain links TRBV12-3 or TRBV12-4 to TRBJ1-2; 7 nucleotides match TRBD1. J gave up 6 bases and V 6 bases, and 7 bases lay outside the gene matches. This CDR3 is 13 amino acids long. DNA of the CDR3: TGTGCCAGCAGCTTAACAGGGGACAATGGCTACACCTTC. It encodes CASSLTGDNGYTF.

The rearrangement joins TRBV19 to TRBJ2-5; D unresolved. The germline V and J ends were trimmed by 4 bases and 1 base, with 10 bases remaining between them. This CDR3 is 14 amino acids long. Germline CDR1 reads LNHDA; CDR2 reads SQIVND (reference sequence). For the CDR3, the DNA is TGTGCCAGTAGTACCTTCTCCAGCCAAGAGACCCAGTACTTC. Translating gives CASSTFSSQETQYF.

This clone was recorded only once. V gene TRBV19 combines with J gene TRBJ1-4; D possibly corresponds to TRBD1 (5 bases). Germline V gene sequence: CDR1 LNHDA, CDR2 SQIVND (reference sequence). The CDR3 extends over 15 amino acids. Trimming pared 4 bases from V and 7 bases from J, leaving 16 bases between. The CDR3: CASSTGGYGVEKLFF. CDR3 nucleotide sequence: TGTGCCAGTAGTACCGGGGGGTACGGTGTTGAAAAACTGTTTTTT. Looking up the rest from reference TRBV19 and TRBJ1-4 gives the full variable domain: DGGITQSPKYLFRKEGQNVTLSCEQNLNHDAMYWYRQDPGQGLRLIYYSQIVNDFQKGDIAEGYSVSREKKESFPLTVTSAQKNPTAFYLCASSTGGYGVEKLFFGSGTQLSVL.

The genes are TRBV30 and TRBJ2-3, with 8 bases lining up with TRBD2. The CDR3 contains 15 residues. Germline-derived CDR1 and CDR2 are GTSNPN and SVGIG (reference sequence). V trimming: 1 base; J trimming: 2 bases; junction bases outside the gene matches: 5. Written as DNA, the CDR3 is TGTGCCTGGAGTGCGGGAGGGTCTCCCACAGATACGCAGTATTTT. It encodes CAWSAGGSPTDTQYF.

The chain has TRBV12-3 or TRBV12-4 and TRBJ1-2, with TRBD1 matching 8 bases. This CDR3 has 13 amino acids. Germline trimming cut 6 bases from V and 8 bases from J; bases unmatched to any gene: 8. DNA of the CDR3: TGTGCCAGCAGCCTACAGGGGGTGGGAGGCTACACCTTC. It codes for CASSLQGVGGYTF.

The rearrangement uses TRBV29-1 and TRBJ1-2; unclear D gene. This CDR3 spans 12 amino acids. V lost 4 bases and J 3 bases, leaving 9 bases between the germline ends. Germline lookup yields CDR1 SQVTM and CDR2 ANQGSEA. CDR3 amino acids: CSVGQTDYGYTF. The CDR3 nucleotides are TGCAGCGTTGGCCAGACTGACTATGGCTACACCTTC.

V gene TRBV6-5 combines with J gene TRBJ2-6; no definite D call. Germline V CDR1 and CDR2: MNHEY, SVGAGI. This CDR3 is built from 15 residues. V lost 4 bases, J lost 0 bases, and 7 bases lay in between. CDR3 sequence reads: CASSSRHSGANVLTF. The CDR3 DNA reads as TGTGCCAGCAGTTCTAGGCACTCTGGGGCCAACGTCCTGACTTTC.

The J gene is TRBJ2-3, the V gene TRBV19; 7 bases match TRBD1. With 7 bases clipped from V and 4 bases from J, the junction kept 8 bases outside the gene matches. CDR1 is LNHDA and CDR2 is SQIVND in the germline V gene (reference sequence). This CDR3 contains 14 residues. The CDR3 nucleotides read TGTGCCAGTACCTCTGGACAGGACGCAGATACGCAGTATTTT. Translation: CASTSGQDADTQYF.

The V gene is TRBV19, the J gene TRBJ1-5; 7 bases map to TRBD1. CDR1 is LNHDA and CDR2 is SQIVND in the germline V gene (reference sequence). The CDR3 runs to 15 residues. Trimming cost V 2 bases and J 6 bases; bases outside gene matches: 7. In DNA, the CDR3 is TGTGCCAGTAGTATATCAGGGGGATCGAGTCAGCCCCAGCATTTT. Translating gives CASSISGGSSQPQHF.